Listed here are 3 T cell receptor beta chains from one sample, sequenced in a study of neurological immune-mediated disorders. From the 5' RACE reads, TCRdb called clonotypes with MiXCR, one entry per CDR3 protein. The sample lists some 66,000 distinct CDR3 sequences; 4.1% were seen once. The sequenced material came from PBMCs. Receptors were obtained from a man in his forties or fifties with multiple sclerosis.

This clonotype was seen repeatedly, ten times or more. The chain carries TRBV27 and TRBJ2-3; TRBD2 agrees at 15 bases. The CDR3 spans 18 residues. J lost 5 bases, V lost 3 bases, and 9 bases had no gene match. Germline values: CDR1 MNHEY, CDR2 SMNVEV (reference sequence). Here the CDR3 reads CASSFIRTSGGAGDTQYF. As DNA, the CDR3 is TGTGCCAGCAGTTTCATTCGGACTAGCGGGGGGGCCGGAGATACGCAGTATTTT.

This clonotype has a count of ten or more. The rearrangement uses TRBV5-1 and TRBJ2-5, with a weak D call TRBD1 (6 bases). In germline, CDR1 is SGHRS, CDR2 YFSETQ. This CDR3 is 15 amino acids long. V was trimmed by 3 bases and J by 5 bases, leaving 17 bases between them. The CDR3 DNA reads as TGCGCCAGCAGCTCAGGGGAGAGGATTGGGGAGACCCAGTACTTC. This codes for CASSSGERIGETQYF. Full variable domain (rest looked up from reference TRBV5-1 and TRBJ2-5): KAGVTQTPRYLIKTRGQQVTLSCSPISGHRSVSWYQQTPGQGLQFLFEYFSETQRNKGNFPGRFSGRQFSNSRSEMNVSTLELGDSALYLCASSSGERIGETQYFGPGTRLLVL.

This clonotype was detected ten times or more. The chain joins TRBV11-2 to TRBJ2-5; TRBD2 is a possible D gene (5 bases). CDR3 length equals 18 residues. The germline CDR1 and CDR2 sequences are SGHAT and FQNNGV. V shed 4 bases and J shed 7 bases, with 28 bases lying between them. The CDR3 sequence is CASSSLKAVRHQRGTQYF. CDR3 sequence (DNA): TGTGCCAGCAGCTCACTTAAGGCGGTGAGACACCAACGGGGGACCCAGTACTTC.